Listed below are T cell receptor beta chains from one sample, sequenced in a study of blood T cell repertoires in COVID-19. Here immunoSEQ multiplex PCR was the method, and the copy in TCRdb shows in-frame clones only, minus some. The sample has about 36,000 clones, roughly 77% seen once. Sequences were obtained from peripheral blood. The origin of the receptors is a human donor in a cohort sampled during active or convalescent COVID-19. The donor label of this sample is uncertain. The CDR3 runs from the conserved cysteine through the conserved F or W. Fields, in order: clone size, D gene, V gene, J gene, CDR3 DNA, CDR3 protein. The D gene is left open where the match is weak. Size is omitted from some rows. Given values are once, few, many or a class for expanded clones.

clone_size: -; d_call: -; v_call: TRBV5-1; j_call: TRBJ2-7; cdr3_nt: TGCGCCAGCAGCTACCGGGAGCATTCCGGGGACGAGCAGTACTTC; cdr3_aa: CASSYREHSGDEQYF
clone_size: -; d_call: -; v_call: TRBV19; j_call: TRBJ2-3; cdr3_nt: TGTGCCAGCTCTTCAGGGTACGGGAGAGGGGACGATACGCAGTATTTT; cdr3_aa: CASSSGYGRGDDTQYF
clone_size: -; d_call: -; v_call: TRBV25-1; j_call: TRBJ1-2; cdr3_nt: TGTGCCAGCAGTCCTCCAGGGGCCGTTAATGGCTACACCTTC; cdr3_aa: CASSPPGAVNGYTF
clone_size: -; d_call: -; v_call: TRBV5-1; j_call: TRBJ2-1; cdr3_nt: TGCGCCAGCAGCTTGTTTGCGGGGCAGAACAATGAGCAGTTCTTC; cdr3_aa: CASSLFAGQNNEQFF
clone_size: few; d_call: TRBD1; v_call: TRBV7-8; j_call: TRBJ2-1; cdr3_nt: TGTGCCAGCAGCTTCAGGGGGCCCTACAATGAGCAGTTCTTC; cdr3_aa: CASSFRGPYNEQFF
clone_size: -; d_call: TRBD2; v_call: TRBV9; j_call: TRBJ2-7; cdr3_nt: TGTGCCAGCAGCGTAGGGGTAGCGGGAGGGTACGAGCAGTACTTC; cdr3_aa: CASSVGVAGGYEQYF
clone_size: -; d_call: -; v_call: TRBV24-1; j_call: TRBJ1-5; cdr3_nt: TGTGCCACCAGTGATTTAAAGGAGAATCAGCCCCAGCATTTT; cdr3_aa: CATSDLKENQPQHF
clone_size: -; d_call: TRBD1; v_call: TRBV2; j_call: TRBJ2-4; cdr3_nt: TGTGCCAGCAGTGGGGACAGCTTAAACATTCAGTACTTC; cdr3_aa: CASSGDSLNIQYF
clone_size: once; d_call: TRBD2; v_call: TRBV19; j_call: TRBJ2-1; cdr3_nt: TGTGCCAGTAGCCTGACTAGCGGGGGGTACAATGAGCAGTTCTTC; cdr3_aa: CASSLTSGGYNEQFF
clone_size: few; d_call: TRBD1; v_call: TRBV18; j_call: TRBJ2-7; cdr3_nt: TGTGCCAGCTCACCCGGGACAGATTACGAGCAGTACTTC; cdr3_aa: CASSPGTDYEQYF
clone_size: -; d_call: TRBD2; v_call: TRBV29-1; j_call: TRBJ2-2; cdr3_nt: TGCAGCGTTGGCGGGCTAGCGGGAACCGGGGAGCTGTTTTTT; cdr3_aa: CSVGGLAGTGELFF
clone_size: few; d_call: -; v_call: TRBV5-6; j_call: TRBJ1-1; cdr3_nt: TGTGCCAGCAGCCCGCGACAGCTGAACACTGAAGCTTTCTTT; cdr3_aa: CASSPRQLNTEAFF
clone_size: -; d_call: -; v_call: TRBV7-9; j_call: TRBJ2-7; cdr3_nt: TGTGCCAGCAGCTTCGGCGGGACCTCCTACGAGCGGTACTTC; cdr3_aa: CASSFGGTSYERYF
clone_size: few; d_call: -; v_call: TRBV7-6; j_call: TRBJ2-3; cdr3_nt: TGTGCCAGCAGCTTTAGCCCCGGAAGGGATACGCAGTATTTT; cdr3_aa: CASSFSPGRDTQYF
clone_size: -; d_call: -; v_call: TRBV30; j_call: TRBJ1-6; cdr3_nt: TGTGCCTGGAATTCCGAGGGGGGGCCTTGGTCACCCCTCCACTTT; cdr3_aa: CAWNSEGGPWSPLHF
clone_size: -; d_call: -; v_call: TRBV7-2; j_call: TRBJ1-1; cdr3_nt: TGTGCCAGCAGCTTAGATTACGGTGAAGCTTTCTTT; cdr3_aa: CASSLDYGEAFF
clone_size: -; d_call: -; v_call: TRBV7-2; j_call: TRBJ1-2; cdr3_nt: TGTGCCAGCAGCTTAGATCAGGGCGGCTATGGCTACACCTTC; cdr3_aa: CASSLDQGGYGYTF
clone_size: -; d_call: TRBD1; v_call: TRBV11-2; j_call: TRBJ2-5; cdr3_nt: TGTGCCAGCAGAAATAGACAGGGCGGAGGAGAGACCCAGTACTTC; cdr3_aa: CASRNRQGGGETQYF
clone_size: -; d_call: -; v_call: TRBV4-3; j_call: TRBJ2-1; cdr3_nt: TGCGCCAGCAGCCAAGAACTACGGAGCTGGGCCTACAATGAGCAGTTCTTC; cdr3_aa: CASSQELRSWAYNEQFF
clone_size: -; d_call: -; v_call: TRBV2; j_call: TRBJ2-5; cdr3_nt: TGTGCCAGCAGTGAGGGGAGGTCCTGGTGGGAGACCCAGTACTTC; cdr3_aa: CASSEGRSWWETQYF